The clone carrying this TCR beta chain was picked up a small number of times. This record comes from a study of T cells in Graves' hyperthyroidism and ophthalmopathy. Patients between 18 and 65 years old had hyperthyroidism, newly diagnosed and lasting under 2 months. Those patients with uncontrolled infection, other autoimmune disease, pregnancy or lactation were excluded. Fresh peripheral blood, approximately 10 ml, was the source of the PBMCs. The germline gives CDR1 MNHEY, CDR2 SMNVEV (reference sequence). This CDR3 has 19 amino acids. V shed 5 bases and J shed 3 bases, with 29 bases lying between them. From RNA transcripts, TCR beta CDR3 regions were amplified. First-round RT-PCR of the TCR CDR3 relied on the HTBI primer set. Each CDR3 protein is one row after TCRdb ran MiXCR on the multiplex PCR reads. The sample shows some 760,000 distinct CDR3 sequences, 13% to 15% of them seen only once.

The chain couples TRBV27 to TRBJ2-7; D might be TRBD1 or TRBD2, each matching 6 bases. Sequencing used blood. The source is a young woman with Graves' hyperthyroidism. CDR3 sequence: CASSPLAPEVQRGDYEQYF. CDR3 coding DNA: TGTGCCAGCAGTCCCTTGGCCCCCGAGGTACAGAGGGGGGACTACGAGCAGTACTTC.